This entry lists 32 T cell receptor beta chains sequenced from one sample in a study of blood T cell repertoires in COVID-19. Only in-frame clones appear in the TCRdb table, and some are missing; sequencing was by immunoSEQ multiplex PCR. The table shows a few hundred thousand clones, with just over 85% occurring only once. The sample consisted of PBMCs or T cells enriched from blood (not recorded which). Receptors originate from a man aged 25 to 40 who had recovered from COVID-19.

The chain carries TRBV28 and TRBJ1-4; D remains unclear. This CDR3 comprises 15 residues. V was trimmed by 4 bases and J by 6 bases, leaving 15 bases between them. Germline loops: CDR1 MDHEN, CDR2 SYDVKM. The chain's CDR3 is CASSSRTGRDEKLFF. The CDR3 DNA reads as TGTGCCAGCAGTTCCCGGACTGGACGGGATGAAAAACTGTTTTTT.

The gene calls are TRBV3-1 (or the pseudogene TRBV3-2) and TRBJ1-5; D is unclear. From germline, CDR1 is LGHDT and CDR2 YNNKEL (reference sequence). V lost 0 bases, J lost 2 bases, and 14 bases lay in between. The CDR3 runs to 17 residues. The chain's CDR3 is CASSQDIGGRGNQPQHF. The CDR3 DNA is TGTGCCAGCAGCCAAGATATAGGCGGGCGGGGCAATCAGCCCCAGCATTTT.

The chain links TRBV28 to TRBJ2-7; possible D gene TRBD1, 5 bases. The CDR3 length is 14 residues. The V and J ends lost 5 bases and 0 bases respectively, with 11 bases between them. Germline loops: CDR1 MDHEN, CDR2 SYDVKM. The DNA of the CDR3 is TGTGCCAGCAGTCCATACAGGAACTCCTACGAGCAGTACTTC. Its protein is CASSPYRNSYEQYF.

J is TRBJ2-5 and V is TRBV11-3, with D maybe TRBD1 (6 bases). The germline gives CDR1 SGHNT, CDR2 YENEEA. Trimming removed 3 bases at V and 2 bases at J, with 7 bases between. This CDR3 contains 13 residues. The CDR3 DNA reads TGTGCCAGCAGCTTTAGGGGGCAAGAGACCCAGTACTTC. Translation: CASSFRGQETQYF.

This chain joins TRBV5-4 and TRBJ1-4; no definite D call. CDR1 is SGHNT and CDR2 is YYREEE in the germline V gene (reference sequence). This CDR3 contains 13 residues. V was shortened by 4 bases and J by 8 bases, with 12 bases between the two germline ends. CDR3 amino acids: CASSPPGSEKLFF. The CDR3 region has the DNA TGTGCCAGCAGCCCCCCCGGGTCCGAAAAACTGTTTTTT.

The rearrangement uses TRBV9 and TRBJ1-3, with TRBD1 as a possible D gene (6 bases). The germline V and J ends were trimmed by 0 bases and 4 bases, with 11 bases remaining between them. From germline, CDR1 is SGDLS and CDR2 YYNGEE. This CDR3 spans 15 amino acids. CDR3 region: CASSVGSGEGNTIYF. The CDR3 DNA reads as TGTGCCAGCAGCGTAGGGTCAGGGGAAGGAAACACCATATATTTT. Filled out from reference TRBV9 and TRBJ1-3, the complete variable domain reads DSGVTQTPKHLITATGQRVTLRCSPRSGDLSVYWYQQSLDQGLQFLIQYYNGEERAKGNILERFSAQQFPDLHSELNLSSLELGDSALYFCASSVGSGEGNTIYFGEGSWLTVV.

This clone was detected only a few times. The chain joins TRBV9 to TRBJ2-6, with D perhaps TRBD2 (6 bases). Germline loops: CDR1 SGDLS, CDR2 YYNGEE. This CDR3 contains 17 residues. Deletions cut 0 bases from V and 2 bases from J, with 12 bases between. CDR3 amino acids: CASSVAWWGAGANVLTF. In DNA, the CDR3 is TGTGCCAGCAGCGTAGCTTGGTGGGGGGCTGGGGCCAACGTCCTGACTTTC.

The CDR3 sequence: CSASDVTGYGYTF. DNA of the CDR3: TGCAGTGCTAGTGATGTAACAGGCTATGGCTACACCTTC. J is TRBJ1-2 and V is TRBV20-1; tentative D call: TRBD1 (5 bases). The germline V gene has CDR1 DFQATT and CDR2 SNEGSKA (reference sequence). V lost 3 bases to trimming and J lost 4 bases, with 12 bases between them. The CDR3 consists of 13 residues.

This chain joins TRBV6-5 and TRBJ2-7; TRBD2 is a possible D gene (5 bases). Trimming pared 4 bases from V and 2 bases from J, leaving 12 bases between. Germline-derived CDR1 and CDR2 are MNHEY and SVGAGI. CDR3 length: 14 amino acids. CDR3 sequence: CASSSYSGTYEQYF. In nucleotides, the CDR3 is TGTGCCAGCAGTTCTTACTCCGGGACCTACGAGCAGTACTTC.

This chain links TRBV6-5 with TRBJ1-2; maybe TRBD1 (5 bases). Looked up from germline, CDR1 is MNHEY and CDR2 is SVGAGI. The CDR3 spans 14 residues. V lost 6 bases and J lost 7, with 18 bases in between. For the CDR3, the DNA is TGTGCCAGCAGGATTGGGGGGTCGGGGAGTGGCTACACCTTC. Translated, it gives CASRIGGSGSGYTF.

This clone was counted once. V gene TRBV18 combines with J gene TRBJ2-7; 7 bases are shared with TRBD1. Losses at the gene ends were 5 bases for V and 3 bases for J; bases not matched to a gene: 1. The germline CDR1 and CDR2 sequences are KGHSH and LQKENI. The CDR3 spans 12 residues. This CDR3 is CASSGTDYEQYF. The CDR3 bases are TGTGCCAGCTCAGGGACAGACTACGAGCAGTACTTC.

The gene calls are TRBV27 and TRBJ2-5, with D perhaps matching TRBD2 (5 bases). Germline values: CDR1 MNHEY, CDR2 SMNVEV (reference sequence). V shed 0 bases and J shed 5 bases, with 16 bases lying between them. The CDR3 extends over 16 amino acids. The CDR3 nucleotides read TGTGCCAGCAGTTTATCGTGGGTGGGAGCAGAGGAGACCCAGTACTTC. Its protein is CASSLSWVGAEETQYF.

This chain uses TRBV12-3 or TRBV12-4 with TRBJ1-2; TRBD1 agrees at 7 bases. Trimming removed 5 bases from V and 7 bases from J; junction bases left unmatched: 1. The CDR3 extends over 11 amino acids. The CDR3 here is CASSTGAGYTF. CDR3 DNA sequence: TGTGCCAGCAGTACAGGGGCTGGCTACACCTTC.

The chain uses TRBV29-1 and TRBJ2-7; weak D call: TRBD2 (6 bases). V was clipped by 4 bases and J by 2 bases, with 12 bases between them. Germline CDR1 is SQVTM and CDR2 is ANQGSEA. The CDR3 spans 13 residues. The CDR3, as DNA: TGCAGCGTTGCGAAGGGAGGTACCTACGAGCAGTACTTC. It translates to CSVAKGGTYEQYF.

This chain's CDR3 is CASSDSQVNTEAFF. CDR3 DNA: TGTGCCAGCAGTGACTCGCAGGTGAACACTGAAGCTTTCTTT. V is TRBV6-4 and J is TRBJ1-1; D is unclear. This CDR3 comprises 14 residues. Germline CDR1 and CDR2: MRHNA and SNTAGT. V shed 0 bases and J shed 0 bases, with 5 bases lying between them.

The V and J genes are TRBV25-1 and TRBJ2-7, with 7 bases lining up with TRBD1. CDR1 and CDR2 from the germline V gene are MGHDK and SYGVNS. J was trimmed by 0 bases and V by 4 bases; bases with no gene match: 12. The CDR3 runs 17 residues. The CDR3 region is CASSAAQQGRSSYEQYF. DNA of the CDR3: TGTGCCAGCAGTGCCGCCCAACAGGGGCGAAGCTCCTACGAGCAGTACTTC.

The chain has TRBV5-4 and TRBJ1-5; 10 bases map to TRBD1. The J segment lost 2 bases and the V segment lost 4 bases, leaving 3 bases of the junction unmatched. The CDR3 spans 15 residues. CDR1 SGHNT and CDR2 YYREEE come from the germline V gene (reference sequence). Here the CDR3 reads CASSPGTGGNQPQHF. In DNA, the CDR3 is TGTGCCAGCAGCCCCGGGACAGGGGGCAATCAGCCCCAGCATTTT.

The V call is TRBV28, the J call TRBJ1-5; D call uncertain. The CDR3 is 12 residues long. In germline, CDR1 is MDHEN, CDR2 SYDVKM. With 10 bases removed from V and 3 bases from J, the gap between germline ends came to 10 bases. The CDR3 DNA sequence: TGTGCCACCCTAGTCGCCAATCAGCCCCAGCATTTT. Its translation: CATLVANQPQHF. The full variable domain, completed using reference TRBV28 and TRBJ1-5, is DVKVTQSSRYLVKRTGEKVFLECVQDMDHENMFWYRQDPGLGLRLIYFSYDVKMKEKGDIPEGYSVSREKKERFSLILESASTNQTSMYLCATLVANQPQHFGDGTRLSIL.

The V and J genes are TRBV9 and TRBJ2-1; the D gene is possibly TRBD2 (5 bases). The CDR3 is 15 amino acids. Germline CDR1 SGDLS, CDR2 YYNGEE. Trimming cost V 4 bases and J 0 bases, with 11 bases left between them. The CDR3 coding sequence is TGTGCCAGCAGCCGGGAAGGCAGCTCCTACAATGAGCAGTTCTTC. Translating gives CASSREGSSYNEQFF.

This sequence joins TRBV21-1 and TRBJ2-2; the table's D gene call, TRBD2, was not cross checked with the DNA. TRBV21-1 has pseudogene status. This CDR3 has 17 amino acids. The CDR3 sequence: CASMGRTSGDNTGELFF. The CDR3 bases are TGTGCCAGCATGGGGCGGACTAGCGGGGACAACACCGGGGAGCTGTTTTTT.

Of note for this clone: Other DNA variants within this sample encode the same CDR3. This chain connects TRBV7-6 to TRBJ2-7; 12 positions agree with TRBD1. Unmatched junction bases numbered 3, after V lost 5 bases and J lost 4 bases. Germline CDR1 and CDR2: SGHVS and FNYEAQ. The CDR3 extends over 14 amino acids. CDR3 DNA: TGTGCCAGCAGCAGGGACAGGGGGCCGTACGAGCAGTACTTC. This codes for CASSRDRGPYEQYF. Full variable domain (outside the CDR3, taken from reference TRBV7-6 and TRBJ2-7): GAGVSQSPRYKVTKRGQDVALRCDPISGHVSLYWYRQALGQGPEFLTYFNYEAQQDKSGLPNDRFSAERPEGSISTLTIQRTEQRDSAMYRCASSRDRGPYEQYFGPGTRLTVT.

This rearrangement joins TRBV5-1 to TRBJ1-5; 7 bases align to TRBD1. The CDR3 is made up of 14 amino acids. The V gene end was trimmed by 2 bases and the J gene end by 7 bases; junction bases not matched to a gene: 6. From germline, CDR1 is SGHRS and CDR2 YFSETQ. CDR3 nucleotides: TGCGCCAGCAGCTTCGTAGGGGGCGGACAGCCCCAGCATTTT. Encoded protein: CASSFVGGGQPQHF.

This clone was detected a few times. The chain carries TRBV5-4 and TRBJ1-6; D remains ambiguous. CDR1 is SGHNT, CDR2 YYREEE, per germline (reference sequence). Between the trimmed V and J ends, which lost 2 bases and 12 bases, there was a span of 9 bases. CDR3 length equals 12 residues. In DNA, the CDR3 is TGTGCCAGCAGCTTTCCGGGTGAACCCCTCCACTTT. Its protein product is CASSFPGEPLHF.

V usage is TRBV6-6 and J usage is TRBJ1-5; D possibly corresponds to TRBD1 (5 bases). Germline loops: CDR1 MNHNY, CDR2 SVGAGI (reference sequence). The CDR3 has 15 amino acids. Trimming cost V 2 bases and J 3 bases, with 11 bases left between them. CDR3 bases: TGTGCCAGCAGTTACCCGCAGGGTACCAATCAGCCCCAGCATTTT. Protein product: CASSYPQGTNQPQHF.

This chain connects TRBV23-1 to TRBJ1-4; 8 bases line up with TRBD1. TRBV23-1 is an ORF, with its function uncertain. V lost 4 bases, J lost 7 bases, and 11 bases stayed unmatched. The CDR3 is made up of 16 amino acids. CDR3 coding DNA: TGCGCCAGCAGTCCCCGATCTGGACAGGGTACTGAAAAACTGTTTTTT. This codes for CASSPRSGQGTEKLFF.

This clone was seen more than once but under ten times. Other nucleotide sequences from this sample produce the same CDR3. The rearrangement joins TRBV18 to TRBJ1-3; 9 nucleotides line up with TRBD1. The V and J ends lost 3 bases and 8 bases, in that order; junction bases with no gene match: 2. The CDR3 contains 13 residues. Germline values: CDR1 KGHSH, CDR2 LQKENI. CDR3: CASSPGQGDTIYF. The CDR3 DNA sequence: TGTGCCAGCTCACCGGGACAGGGCGACACCATATATTTT. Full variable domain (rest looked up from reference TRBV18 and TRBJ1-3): NAGVMQNPRHLVRRRGQEARLRCSPMKGHSHVYWYRQLPEEGLKFMVYLQKENIIDESGMPKERFSAEFPKEGPSILRIQQVVRGDSAAYFCASSPGQGDTIYFGEGSWLTVV.

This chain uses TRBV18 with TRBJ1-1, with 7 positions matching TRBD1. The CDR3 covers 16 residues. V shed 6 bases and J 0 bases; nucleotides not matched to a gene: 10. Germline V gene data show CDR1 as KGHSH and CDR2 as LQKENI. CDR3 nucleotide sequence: TGTGCCAGCTCGCCTAACAGGGGTACCATGAACACTGAAGCTTTCTTT. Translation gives CASSPNRGTMNTEAFF.

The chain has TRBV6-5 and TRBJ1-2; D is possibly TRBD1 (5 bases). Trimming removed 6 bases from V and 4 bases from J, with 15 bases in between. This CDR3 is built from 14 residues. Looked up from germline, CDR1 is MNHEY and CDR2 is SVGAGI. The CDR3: CASSSLGEAYGYTF. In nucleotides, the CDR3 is TGTGCCAGCAGCAGTCTAGGGGAGGCCTATGGCTACACCTTC.

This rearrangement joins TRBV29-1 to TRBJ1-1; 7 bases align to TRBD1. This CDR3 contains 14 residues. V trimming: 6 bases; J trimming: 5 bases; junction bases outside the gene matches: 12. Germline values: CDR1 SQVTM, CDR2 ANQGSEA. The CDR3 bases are TGCAGCGTGTTCACAGGGGAAGATTGGACTGAAGCTTTCTTT. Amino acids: CSVFTGEDWTEAFF.

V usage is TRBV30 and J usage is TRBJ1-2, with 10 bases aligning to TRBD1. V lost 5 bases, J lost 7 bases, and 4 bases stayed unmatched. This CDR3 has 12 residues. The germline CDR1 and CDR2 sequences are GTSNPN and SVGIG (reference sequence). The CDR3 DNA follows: TGTGCCTGGGCCCGGACAGGGGGTGGCTACACCTTC. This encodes CAWARTGGGYTF.

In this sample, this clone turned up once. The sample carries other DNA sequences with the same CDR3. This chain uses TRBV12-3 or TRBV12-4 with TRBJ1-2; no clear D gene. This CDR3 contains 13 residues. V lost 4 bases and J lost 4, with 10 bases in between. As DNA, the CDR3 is TGTGCCAGCAGTTACGGGGAGGGCTATGGCTACACCTTC. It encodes CASSYGEGYGYTF.

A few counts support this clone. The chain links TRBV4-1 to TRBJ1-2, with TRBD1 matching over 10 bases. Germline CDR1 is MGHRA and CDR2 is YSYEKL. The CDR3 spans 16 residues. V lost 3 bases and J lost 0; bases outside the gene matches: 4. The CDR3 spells CASSQGTGVSNYGYTF. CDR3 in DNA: TGCGCCAGCAGCCAGGGGACAGGGGTATCTAACTATGGCTACACCTTC.